Given below is one T cell receptor (beta chain) in context. This entry comes from a study of blood T cell repertoires in COVID-19. The protocol was immunoSEQ multiplex PCR, while the TCRdb copy is restricted to in-frame clones and leaves out a portion. The sample consists of about 270,000 clones, 82% of them appearing once. The trim removed 4 bases at V and 4 bases at J, leaving 8 bases unmatched. Per the germline V gene, CDR1 is MNHNY and CDR2 is SVGAGI (reference sequence). This CDR3 is built from 15 residues. The TCR was taken from a woman between 18 and 29 years old with acute or convalescent COVID-19. The sequenced sample consisted of peripheral blood. The chain employs TRBV6-6 and TRBJ2-7; 9 bases fit TRBD1. The CDR3: CASSSRDRGAYEQYF. The DNA for the CDR3 is TGTGCCAGCAGTTCCAGAGACAGGGGGGCGTACGAGCAGTACTTC.